This is a list of T cell receptor beta chains from one sample in a study of T cell responses to AZD1222 COVID-19 vaccine. Clones were read by immunoSEQ multiplex PCR, and TCRdb kept only the in-frame ones, dropping some. The sample records more than 95,000 clones, 90% to 95% being singletons. The sequencing here drew on peripheral blood, taken on day 0 of AZD1222 vaccination. The receptor source for this set is an adult in good health. The CDR3 runs from the conserved cysteine through the conserved F or W. D genes are given only for firm matches. Only some rows state a clone size, as once, few, many or a class for expanded clones.

d_call: .; v_call: TRBV5-8; clone_size: .; j_call: TRBJ1-2; cdr3_aa: CASGEGYTF; cdr3_nt: TGTGCCAGCGGGGAGGGCTACACCTTC
d_call: TRBD2; v_call: TRBV5-6; clone_size: once; j_call: TRBJ2-7; cdr3_aa: CASSYLSSGDEQYF; cdr3_nt: TGTGCCAGCAGCTACCTTAGCAGCGGGGACGAGCAGTACTTC
d_call: .; v_call: TRBV9; clone_size: .; j_call: TRBJ2-1; cdr3_aa: CASSETLDREVNEQFF; cdr3_nt: TGTGCCAGCAGCGAGACTCTCGACAGGGAGGTGAATGAGCAGTTCTTC
d_call: .; v_call: TRBV12-5; clone_size: .; j_call: TRBJ2-7; cdr3_aa: CASGAGTVKEGLSSYEQYF; cdr3_nt: TGTGCTAGTGGAGCAGGGACAGTAAAGGAGGGGTTGAGCTCCTACGAGCAGTACTTC
d_call: TRBD2; v_call: TRBV27; clone_size: .; j_call: TRBJ2-1; cdr3_aa: CASSLAGGRHNEQFF; cdr3_nt: TGTGCCAGCAGTTTAGCGGGAGGGCGGCACAATGAGCAGTTCTTC
d_call: TRBD2; v_call: TRBV27; clone_size: .; j_call: TRBJ2-2; cdr3_aa: CASSLWGLAGQGTGELFF; cdr3_nt: TGTGCCAGCAGTTTATGGGGACTAGCGGGGCAGGGCACCGGGGAGCTGTTTTTT
d_call: .; v_call: TRBV6-5; clone_size: .; j_call: TRBJ2-7; cdr3_aa: CASRGNNYEQYF; cdr3_nt: TGTGCCAGCAGGGGCAACAACTACGAGCAGTACTTC
d_call: .; v_call: TRBV10-2; clone_size: few; j_call: TRBJ2-1; cdr3_aa: CASSPLNEQFF; cdr3_nt: TGCGCCAGCAGTCCCCTGAATGAGCAGTTCTTC
d_call: .; v_call: TRBV7-9; clone_size: .; j_call: TRBJ1-1; cdr3_aa: CASSLDPLNTEAFF; cdr3_nt: TGTGCCAGCAGCTTAGATCCGTTGAACACTGAAGCTTTCTTT
d_call: .; v_call: TRBV4-1; clone_size: .; j_call: TRBJ1-2; cdr3_aa: CASSQAGRRNYGYTF; cdr3_nt: TGCGCCAGCAGCCAGGCGGGCAGGCGAAACTATGGCTACACCTTC
d_call: .; v_call: TRBV2; clone_size: .; j_call: TRBJ2-1; cdr3_aa: CASSDEGTVYNEQFF; cdr3_nt: TGTGCCAGCAGTGACGAGGGAACGGTTTACAATGAGCAGTTCTTC
d_call: TRBD2; v_call: TRBV11-2; clone_size: .; j_call: TRBJ2-3; cdr3_aa: CASSLVGGREGFADTQYF; cdr3_nt: TGTGCCAGCAGCTTAGTCGGCGGGAGAGAGGGTTTCGCAGATACGCAGTATTTT
d_call: TRBD2; v_call: TRBV2; clone_size: .; j_call: TRBJ2-7; cdr3_aa: CASEPESGGTYEQYF; cdr3_nt: TGTGCCAGTGAACCAGAGAGCGGGGGTACCTACGAGCAGTACTTC
d_call: .; v_call: TRBV28; clone_size: .; j_call: TRBJ2-4; cdr3_aa: CASSLLATKNIQYF; cdr3_nt: TGTGCCAGCAGCCTACTAGCAACCAAAAACATTCAGTACTTC
d_call: .; v_call: TRBV19; clone_size: .; j_call: TRBJ2-4; cdr3_aa: CASSSIRAEAKNIQYF; cdr3_nt: TGTGCCAGTAGTTCGATCCGTGCGGAAGCCAAAAACATTCAGTACTTC
d_call: .; v_call: TRBV28; clone_size: .; j_call: TRBJ1-5; cdr3_aa: CASSLRGGAKDQPQHF; cdr3_nt: TGTGCCAGCAGTTTAAGAGGTGGTGCGAAGGATCAGCCCCAGCATTTT
d_call: .; v_call: TRBV15; clone_size: .; j_call: TRBJ2-3; cdr3_aa: CATSREGRKTDTQYF; cdr3_nt: TGTGCCACCAGCAGAGAGGGCAGAAAAACAGATACGCAGTATTTT
d_call: TRBD1; v_call: TRBV5-8; clone_size: .; j_call: TRBJ1-2; cdr3_aa: CAPMDRGRRGLGYTF; cdr3_nt: TGTGCCCCCATGGACAGGGGGCGACGTGGATTAGGCTACACCTTC
d_call: .; v_call: TRBV7-9; clone_size: .; j_call: TRBJ2-5; cdr3_aa: CASSLAGTQYF; cdr3_nt: TGTGCCAGCAGCTTAGCTGGGACCCAGTACTTC
d_call: .; v_call: TRBV28; clone_size: .; j_call: TRBJ1-6; cdr3_aa: CASSFRGPLHF; cdr3_nt: TGTGCCAGCAGTTTCCGAGGGCCCCTCCACTTT
d_call: .; v_call: TRBV6-5; clone_size: once; j_call: TRBJ2-5; cdr3_aa: CASRTAGETQYF; cdr3_nt: TGTGCCAGCAGAACCGCTGGGGAGACCCAGTACTTC
d_call: .; v_call: TRBV18; clone_size: .; j_call: TRBJ2-2; cdr3_aa: CASSPAGPGELFF; cdr3_nt: TGTGCCAGCTCACCAGCAGGGCCCGGGGAGCTGTTTTTT
d_call: .; v_call: TRBV30; clone_size: .; j_call: TRBJ1-1; cdr3_aa: CAYTTGLNTEAFF; cdr3_nt: TGTGCCTACACTACAGGGTTGAACACTGAAGCTTTCTTT
d_call: .; v_call: TRBV6-5; clone_size: .; j_call: TRBJ2-4; cdr3_aa: CAEREGAIQYF; cdr3_nt: TGTGCGGAAAGGGAGGGGGCCATTCAGTACTTC
d_call: .; v_call: TRBV29-1; clone_size: .; j_call: TRBJ2-1; cdr3_aa: CSVSPGLGDANEQFF; cdr3_nt: TGCAGCGTTTCACCGGGGCTAGGGGATGCCAATGAGCAGTTCTTC
d_call: .; v_call: TRBV30; clone_size: .; j_call: TRBJ1-2; cdr3_aa: CAWRPGTLYGYTF; cdr3_nt: TGTGCCTGGAGGCCCGGGACACTCTATGGCTACACCTTC
d_call: .; v_call: TRBV23-1; clone_size: .; j_call: TRBJ1-4; cdr3_aa: CASSQLHGGLDEKLFF; cdr3_nt: TGCGCCAGCAGTCAACTCCACGGGGGGTTGGATGAAAAACTGTTTTTT
d_call: .; v_call: TRBV5-1; clone_size: .; j_call: TRBJ2-7; cdr3_aa: CASRPIYEQYF; cdr3_nt: TGCGCCAGCAGGCCCATCTACGAGCAGTACTTC
d_call: .; v_call: TRBV27; clone_size: .; j_call: TRBJ2-1; cdr3_aa: CAIGRGAAVQFF; cdr3_nt: TGTGCCATCGGACGAGGGGCAGCGGTGCAGTTCTTC
d_call: .; v_call: TRBV19; clone_size: .; j_call: TRBJ2-1; cdr3_aa: CASSLALYNEQFF; cdr3_nt: TGTGCCAGTAGTCTAGCGCTCTACAATGAGCAGTTCTTC
d_call: .; v_call: TRBV4-1; clone_size: .; j_call: TRBJ2-5; cdr3_aa: CASSHARGRLETQYF; cdr3_nt: TGCGCCAGCAGCCATGCGCGGGGGCGTTTGGAGACCCAGTACTTC
d_call: TRBD1; v_call: TRBV27; clone_size: .; j_call: TRBJ1-2; cdr3_aa: CASSPQDRGLIYGYTF; cdr3_nt: TGTGCCAGCAGTCCCCAGGACAGGGGACTCATCTATGGCTACACCTTC
d_call: TRBD1; v_call: TRBV5-1; clone_size: once; j_call: TRBJ2-1; cdr3_aa: CASSSGQVYNEQFF; cdr3_nt: TGCGCCAGCAGCTCGGGACAGGTATACAATGAGCAGTTCTTC
d_call: .; v_call: TRBV19; clone_size: .; j_call: TRBJ1-3; cdr3_aa: CASNNQTAGGNTIYF; cdr3_nt: TGTGCCAGTAACAACCAAACGGCCGGTGGAAACACCATATATTTT
d_call: .; v_call: TRBV3-1/TRBV3-2; clone_size: .; j_call: TRBJ1-1; cdr3_aa: CASSFRKGWSEAFF; cdr3_nt: TGTGCCAGCAGCTTCCGAAAGGGTTGGTCTGAAGCTTTCTTT
d_call: .; v_call: TRBV27; clone_size: .; j_call: TRBJ2-1; cdr3_aa: CASSPTGYEQFF; cdr3_nt: TGTGCCAGCAGTCCAACAGGGTATGAGCAGTTCTTC
d_call: TRBD1; v_call: TRBV2; clone_size: .; j_call: TRBJ1-1; cdr3_aa: CASSRDREDTEAFF; cdr3_nt: TGTGCCAGCAGTCGGGACAGAGAGGATACTGAAGCTTTCTTT
d_call: .; v_call: TRBV2; clone_size: .; j_call: TRBJ2-1; cdr3_aa: CASSGSRWDEQFF; cdr3_nt: TGTGCCAGCAGTGGTTCAAGGTGGGATGAGCAGTTCTTC
d_call: .; v_call: TRBV7-9; clone_size: .; j_call: TRBJ2-1; cdr3_aa: CASSPSGHNEQFF; cdr3_nt: TGTGCCAGCAGCCCCTCCGGTCACAATGAGCAGTTCTTC
d_call: .; v_call: TRBV20-1; clone_size: .; j_call: TRBJ2-1; cdr3_aa: CSASNWGSYNEQFF; cdr3_nt: TGCAGTGCTAGTAACTGGGGGTCCTACAATGAGCAGTTCTTC
d_call: .; v_call: TRBV18; clone_size: .; j_call: TRBJ1-5; cdr3_aa: CASSPRSDDQPQHF; cdr3_nt: TGTGCCAGCTCACCACGGTCAGATGATCAGCCCCAGCATTTT
d_call: TRBD1; v_call: TRBV28; clone_size: .; j_call: TRBJ1-4; cdr3_aa: CASSLQGTGLFF; cdr3_nt: TGTGCCAGCAGTTTACAAGGGACAGGGTTGTTTTTT
d_call: .; v_call: TRBV2; clone_size: few; j_call: TRBJ2-1; cdr3_aa: CASSIGTFEQFF; cdr3_nt: TGTGCCAGCAGCATTGGGACTTTTGAGCAGTTCTTC
d_call: .; v_call: TRBV5-4; clone_size: .; j_call: TRBJ1-1; cdr3_aa: CISSVRGVGIEAFF; cdr3_nt: TGTATATCCTCGGTACGGGGGGTGGGGATTGAAGCTTTCTTT
d_call: TRBD2; v_call: TRBV28; clone_size: .; j_call: TRBJ2-1; cdr3_aa: CASSLGTSGRNEQFF; cdr3_nt: TGTGCCAGCAGTTTAGGGACTAGCGGGAGGAATGAGCAGTTCTTC
d_call: TRBD2; v_call: TRBV5-4; clone_size: .; j_call: TRBJ2-1; cdr3_aa: CASFQAGVGNEQFF; cdr3_nt: TGTGCCAGCTTTCAGGCGGGGGTTGGCAATGAGCAGTTCTTC
d_call: .; v_call: TRBV27; clone_size: .; j_call: TRBJ2-1; cdr3_aa: CASRVEAGQLVDEQFF; cdr3_nt: TGTGCCAGCAGAGTCGAAGCGGGACAGCTGGTGGATGAGCAGTTCTTC
d_call: .; v_call: TRBV15; clone_size: .; j_call: TRBJ2-7; cdr3_aa: CATGGSWPYEQYF; cdr3_nt: TGTGCCACCGGAGGGAGTTGGCCCTACGAGCAGTACTTC
d_call: TRBD1; v_call: TRBV4-1; clone_size: .; j_call: TRBJ1-4; cdr3_aa: CASSQEGDTGVTNEKLFF; cdr3_nt: TGCGCCAGCAGCCAAGAAGGGGACACAGGGGTAACTAATGAAAAACTGTTTTTT
d_call: .; v_call: TRBV7-3; clone_size: .; j_call: TRBJ2-3; cdr3_aa: CASSFLRTSTDTQYF; cdr3_nt: TGTGCCAGCAGCTTTCTTCGTACTAGCACAGATACGCAGTATTTT
d_call: TRBD1; v_call: TRBV19; clone_size: once; j_call: TRBJ1-5; cdr3_aa: CASTVDRGLYQPQHF; cdr3_nt: TGTGCCAGTACCGTCGACAGGGGGCTTTATCAGCCCCAGCATTTT
d_call: .; v_call: TRBV5-1; clone_size: .; j_call: TRBJ2-7; cdr3_aa: CASSPVASRDEQYF; cdr3_nt: TGCGCCAGCAGCCCAGTTGCTTCCCGGGACGAGCAGTACTTC
d_call: TRBD1; v_call: TRBV30; clone_size: .; j_call: TRBJ1-4; cdr3_aa: CACDRVEKLFF; cdr3_nt: TGTGCCTGCGACAGGGTTGAAAAACTGTTTTTT
d_call: .; v_call: TRBV5-1; clone_size: .; j_call: TRBJ2-7; cdr3_aa: CASSPEASLEQYF; cdr3_nt: TGCGCCAGCAGCCCGGAGGCTAGCCTCGAGCAGTACTTC
d_call: .; v_call: TRBV6-1; clone_size: .; j_call: TRBJ1-2; cdr3_aa: CASSERGSYGYTF; cdr3_nt: TGTGCCAGCAGTGAAAGGGGATCCTATGGCTACACCTTC
d_call: .; v_call: TRBV2; clone_size: once; j_call: TRBJ1-1; cdr3_aa: CASSEVQTNTEAFF; cdr3_nt: TGTGCCAGCAGTGAAGTTCAGACTAACACTGAAGCTTTCTTT
d_call: .; v_call: TRBV28; clone_size: .; j_call: TRBJ2-2; cdr3_aa: CASRRGDRGRGGELFF; cdr3_nt: TGTGCCAGCAGACGAGGAGACCGGGGACGAGGCGGGGAGCTGTTTTTT